This paragraph covers one T cell receptor beta chain sequence. What it binds is not known. The data derive from a study of persistence of HIV-infected CD4 T cells. Study-wide results and limits: TCR oligoclonality correlated with proviral oligoclonality in the same sorted populations.

Cells were stimulated nonspecifically with anti-CD3/anti-CD28 magnetic beads. Sorting of responding CD4+ T cells relied on upregulated CD40 ligand together with CD69. Stimulated PBMCs had first been depleted of CD8+ T cells. This CDR3 has 14 residues. After removal of 5 bases from V and 4 bases from J, the junction contained 4 bases not matched to a gene. CDR1 and CDR2 (germline): SGHAT, FQNNGV. The immunoSEQ assay was version 4, run in survey mode. The assay was immunoSEQ multiplex PCR, and TCRdb's table has in-frame clones only and misses some. The sample shows 37,000 or so clones, about nine tenths of them seen only once.

This material consisted of CD4+ T cells sorted from PBMCs after roughly 18-hour stimulation, taken from a patient who received antiretroviral therapy. The receptor was derived from an adult man with HIV who was CMV-seropositive. The chain has TRBV11-2 and TRBJ2-5, with TRBD2 identical over 10 bases. Written as DNA, the CDR3 is TGTGCCAGCAGCCCCGCTAGCGGGAGAGAGACCCAGTACTTC. Residues: CASSPASGRETQYF.